The 17 T cell receptor beta chains below were found in one sample sequenced in a study of CD8 T cells in Susac syndrome. RNA amounts of roughly 0.5 to 1 ug underwent reverse transcription with random hexamers. A single record per CDR3 protein comes from TCRdb applying MiXCR to the immunoSEQ multiplex PCR reads. The sample records roughly 120,000 distinct CDR3 sequences, roughly 94% being singletons. Sequenced sample: CD4+ T cells from PBMCs. The receptors come from a human donor with multiple sclerosis.

This chain uses TRBV7-2 with TRBJ2-7; D is possibly TRBD1 (5 bases). The CDR3 contains 14 residues. Germline lookup yields CDR1 SGHTA and CDR2 FQGNSA. Trimming took off 1 base at V and 4 bases at J, with 11 bases between the two ends. CDR3 in DNA: TGTGCCAGCAGCTTAGACGGTGGGGCTTACGAGCAGTACTTC. Encoded protein: CASSLDGGAYEQYF. Full variable domain (outside the CDR3, taken from reference TRBV7-2 and TRBJ2-7): GAGVSQSPSNKVTEKGKDVELRCDPISGHTALYWYRQSLGQGLEFLIYFQGNSAPDKSGLPSDRFSAERTGGSVSTLTIQRTQQEDSAVYLCASSLDGGAYEQYFGPGTRLTVT.

The chain is built from TRBV24-1 and TRBJ2-5, with 13 positions matching TRBD2. This CDR3 region has 17 residues. Trimming cost V 3 bases and J 5 bases; bases outside gene matches: 8. CDR1 KGHDR and CDR2 SFDVKD come from the germline V gene. This CDR3 is CATSDPGLAGVGETQYF. The CDR3 DNA is TGTGCCACCAGTGATCCCGGACTAGCGGGAGTAGGGGAGACCCAGTACTTC.

The CDR3 loop is CASSLAGAGASYEQYF. Here the CDR3 DNA reads TGTGCCAGCAGCTTAGCAGGAGCGGGAGCTTCCTACGAGCAGTACTTC. This chain links TRBV11-2 with TRBJ2-7; the match to TRBD2 covers 8 bases. Trimming cost V 1 base and J 1 base; bases outside gene matches: 6. The CDR3 has 16 amino acids. Germline loops: CDR1 SGHAT, CDR2 FQNNGV.

The gene calls are TRBV5-6 and TRBJ2-1; D not resolved. Per the germline V gene, CDR1 is SGHDT and CDR2 is YYEEEE. The V gene lost 0 bases and the J gene lost 10 bases, with 14 bases spanning the gap. There are 14 residues in the CDR3. The CDR3: CASSLGRSRREQFF. The CDR3 bases are TGTGCCAGCAGCTTGGGACGGTCGAGAAGAGAGCAGTTCTTC. Drawing the rest from reference TRBV5-6 and TRBJ2-1, the complete variable domain is DAGVTQSPTHLIKTRGQQVTLRCSPKSGHDTVSWYQQALGQGPQFIFQYYEEEERQRGNFPDRFSGHQFPNYSSELNVNALLLGDSALYLCASSLGRSRREQFFGPGTRLTVL.

This clonotype was detected a few times. V gene TRBV30 combines with J gene TRBJ2-7, with 7 bases that match TRBD1. CDR3 length equals 11 residues. Unmatched junction bases numbered 1, after V lost 5 bases and J lost 3 bases. CDR1 and CDR2 (germline): GTSNPN, SVGIG (reference sequence). Here the CDR3 reads CAWDRDYEQYF. As DNA, the CDR3 is TGTGCCTGGGACAGGGACTACGAGCAGTACTTC.

V is TRBV27 and J is TRBJ2-3; 7 bases fit TRBD1. The germline V gene has CDR1 MNHEY and CDR2 SMNVEV (reference sequence). Unmatched junction bases numbered 4, after V lost 8 bases and J lost 2 bases. The CDR3 consists of 13 residues. DNA for the CDR3: TGTGCCAGCTCGACAGGGCCCACAGATACGCAGTATTTT. This translates into CASSTGPTDTQYF.

The V call is TRBV2, the J call TRBJ1-4; D is ambiguous. Trimming took off 7 bases at V and 0 bases at J, with 9 bases between the two ends. The CDR3 is made up of 14 amino acids. Germline V gene lookup returns CDR1 SNHLY and CDR2 FYNNEI. In nucleotides, the CDR3 is TGTGCCAGCACTCAGCAGACAACTAATGAAAAACTGTTTTTT. It translates to CASTQQTTNEKLFF.

The chain has TRBV5-4 and TRBJ1-2, with 7 nucleotides matching TRBD1. The germline gives CDR1 SGHNT, CDR2 YYREEE (reference sequence). Trimming took 6 bases from V and 2 from J; bases not matched to a gene: 4. The CDR3 sequence is 13 residues long. The CDR3 bases are TGTGCCAGCAATAAACAGGGGAACTATGGCTACACCTTC. Protein product: CASNKQGNYGYTF.

The rearrangement links TRBV5-1 to TRBJ2-1, with TRBD2 matching over 13 bases. Trimming cost V 1 base and J 8 bases; bases outside gene matches: 6. Germline V gene sequence: CDR1 SGHRS, CDR2 YFSETQ. The CDR3 is made up of 16 amino acids. The CDR3 nucleotides read TGCGCCAGCAGCTTGAGGACTAGCGGGAGTCTAGATGAGCAGTTCTTC. It codes for CASSLRTSGSLDEQFF.

The rearrangement links TRBV24-1 to TRBJ1-5, with a tentative D call TRBD1 (5 bases). Germline-derived CDR1 and CDR2 are KGHDR and SFDVKD. V lost 9 bases and J lost 5, with 13 bases in between. This CDR3 has 13 amino acids. The CDR3 DNA reads as TGTGCCACCCTGGGAGGGGATCATCAGCCCCAGCATTTT. Its translation: CATLGGDHQPQHF.

This clonotype appeared a single time. The chain couples TRBV6-2 or TRBV6-3 to TRBJ1-1; D is uncertain. Deletions cut 7 bases from V and 10 bases from J, with 13 bases between. Germline V CDR1 and CDR2: MNHEY, SVGEGT. The CDR3 has 11 residues. The chain's CDR3 is CASTSNGGAFF. The CDR3 DNA follows: TGTGCCAGCACCTCGAATGGAGGAGCTTTCTTT.

This chain uses TRBV18 with TRBJ1-1; 10 nucleotides line up with TRBD1. This CDR3 region has 13 residues. In germline, CDR1 is KGHSH, CDR2 LQKENI. The J segment lost 3 bases and the V segment lost 8 bases, leaving 3 bases of the junction unmatched. The CDR3 DNA sequence: TGTGCCAGCCATGGACAGGGGGACACTGAAGCTTTCTTT. This sequence encodes CASHGQGDTEAFF.

The CDR3 here is CSVTPQQGGDGYTF. The CDR3 nucleotides read TGCAGCGTTACCCCTCAGCAGGGAGGGGATGGCTACACCTTC. The V call is TRBV29-1, the J call TRBJ1-2; D is perhaps TRBD1 (5 bases). The CDR3 contains 14 residues. Germline V CDR1 and CDR2: SQVTM, ANQGSEA. The germline V and J ends were trimmed by 5 bases and 6 bases, with 19 bases remaining between them.

The chain carries TRBV5-6 and TRBJ2-2; the match to TRBD1 covers 9 bases. Per germline, CDR1 SGHDT and CDR2 YYEEEE. Losses at the gene ends were 2 bases for V and 4 bases for J; bases not matched to a gene: 6. CDR3 size: 16 residues. The CDR3 region is CASSFLGQGGTGELFF. CDR3 nucleotide sequence: TGTGCCAGCAGCTTCCTGGGACAGGGAGGCACCGGGGAGCTGTTTTTT.

Of note for this clonotype: Germline is not matched at one junction end, which may reflect a read error. The chain employs TRBV11-2 and TRBJ2-7; possible D gene TRBD2, 7 bases. The CDR3 covers 14 residues. Germline assignment: CDR1 SGHAT and CDR2 FQNNGV. This chain's CDR3 is CASTLGGVAYEQYF. The CDR3 nucleotides are TGTGCCAGCACCTTAGGGGGGGTCGCCTACGAGCAGTACTTC.

The CDR3, as DNA: TGCAGTGCCGGCCAGGGTGGGGAGACCCAGCATTTT. It translates to CSAGQGGETQHF. The J gene is TRBJ1-5, the V gene TRBV20-1; maybe TRBD1 (5 bases). The ends were cut back, 6 bases at V and 11 bases at J, with 17 bases in the middle. The CDR3 spans 12 residues. Germline CDR1 and CDR2: DFQATT and SNEGSKA (reference sequence).

The chain employs TRBV14 and TRBJ2-1; 10 positions agree with TRBD1. Germline V gives CDR1 SGHDN, CDR2 FVKESK. The CDR3 sequence is 12 residues long. V was pared by 6 bases and J by 15 bases, with 8 bases of the junction left unmatched. CDR3 loop: CASRPGTGDSFF. The CDR3 DNA is TGTGCCAGCAGACCCGGGACAGGGGACTCGTTCTTC.